The 21 T cell receptor beta chains reported below all come from one sample, sequenced in a study of low-dose radiotherapy and immunotherapy resistance in tumors. Time point given: after trial treatment. Sample treatment: LDRT plus nivolumab, ipilimumab, low-dose cyclophosphamide and aspirin (RACIN trial). Using a constant-region primer together with a V-primer adapter, TCRs were subjected to 20 to 25 PCR cycles of amplification. TCRdb used MiXCR to reprocess the reads, holding one entry per CDR3 protein. The table lists some 52,000 distinct CDR3 sequences, 33% of them singletons. The sample in question was PBMCs, obtained after low-dose radiotherapy plus immunotherapy. These receptors came from a male donor with rectosigmoid adenocarcinoma.

V usage is TRBV29-1 and J usage is TRBJ2-7; TRBD2 matches 10 bases. The V and J ends lost 0 bases and 0 bases, in that order; junction bases with no gene match: 5. CDR3 size: 16 residues. Germline CDR1 is SQVTM and CDR2 is ANQGSEA. CDR3: CSVEDRSSGGSYEQYF. CDR3 sequence (DNA): TGCAGCGTTGAAGATCGTTCTAGCGGGGGCTCCTACGAGCAGTACTTC.

This chain links TRBV29-1 with TRBJ2-2; D uncertain. Trimming removed 7 bases at V and 1 base at J, with 13 bases between. This CDR3 spans 14 amino acids. CDR1 and CDR2 (germline): SQVTM, ANQGSEA. The CDR3 region has the DNA TGCAGCGCCACTGACCGGCTGAACACCGGGGAGCTGTTTTTT. It is translated as CSATDRLNTGELFF.

This clonotype was seen repeatedly, ten times or more. The chain carries TRBV24-1 and TRBJ2-5; TRBD2 matches at 10 bases. The CDR3 has 15 amino acids. In germline, CDR1 is KGHDR, CDR2 SFDVKD. Unmatched junction bases numbered 5, after V lost 3 bases and J lost 5 bases. Written as DNA, the CDR3 is TGTGCCACCAGTGATAGACTAGCGGGCGGGGAGACCCAGTACTTC. This gives the protein CATSDRLAGGETQYF.

The sample holds a few counts of this clonotype. This chain connects TRBV6-2 or TRBV6-3 to TRBJ2-7, with D maybe TRBD2 (6 bases). V was clipped by 5 bases and J by 2 bases, with 16 bases between them. This CDR3 is 15 amino acids long. CDR1 and CDR2 (germline): MNHEY, SVGEGT. The CDR3 nucleotides read TGTGCCAGCAGTGAAGGCCGGGGAGGTCCCTACGAGCAGTACTTC. Its translation: CASSEGRGGPYEQYF.

This clonotype was seen at least ten times. J is TRBJ2-1 and V is TRBV10-3; TRBD2 is a possible D gene (6 bases). Germline loops: CDR1 ENHRY, CDR2 SYGVKD. The CDR3 totals 14 residues. Trimming removed 6 bases at V and 4 bases at J, with 13 bases between. The CDR3 reads CAIREGLPYNEQFF. The DNA for the CDR3 is TGTGCCATCAGAGAGGGACTGCCGTACAATGAGCAGTTCTTC.

Ten or more counts support this clonotype. The V gene is TRBV27, the J gene TRBJ1-5; D call uncertain. CDR3 length equals 13 residues. CDR1 MNHEY and CDR2 SMNVEV come from the germline V gene (reference sequence). Trimming removed 8 bases from V and 0 bases from J, with 8 bases in between. CDR3 amino acids: CASGEYSNQPQHF. The CDR3 bases are TGTGCCAGCGGAGAGTATAGCAATCAGCCCCAGCATTTT.

This clonotype appeared many times. The chain combines TRBV12-3 or TRBV12-4 with TRBJ2-7, with TRBD1 as a possible D gene (5 bases). The CDR3 totals 14 residues. Trimming removed 8 bases at V and 0 bases at J, with 14 bases between. In nucleotides, the CDR3 is TGTGCCAGCCGTAAGGGGTCTAGCTCCTACGAGCAGTACTTC. The encoded protein is CASRKGSSSYEQYF.

This clonotype has ten or more counts. The V and J genes are TRBV25-1 and TRBJ2-1; 14 bases map to TRBD2. Looked up from germline, CDR1 is MGHDK and CDR2 is SYGVNS. This CDR3 region has 18 residues. J gave up 7 bases and V 4 bases, and 12 bases lay outside the gene matches. CDR3 in amino acids: CASSGAGGWTSGRNEQFF. The CDR3 DNA follows: TGTGCCAGCAGTGGTGCAGGGGGCTGGACTAGCGGGAGGAATGAGCAGTTCTTC.

This clonotype appeared many times. The genes are TRBV14 and TRBJ2-1; 10 nucleotides line up with TRBD2. Germline V lookup: CDR1 SGHDN, CDR2 FVKESK. Trimming cost V 4 bases and J 3 bases; bases outside gene matches: 3. The length of the CDR3 is 15 residues. CDR3 protein: CASSRAGGFYNEQFF. CDR3 nucleotide sequence: TGTGCCAGCAGCCGAGCGGGAGGGTTCTACAATGAGCAGTTCTTC.

This clonotype showed up many times. This chain links TRBV4-2 with TRBJ1-5; no definite D call. Germline V gene data show CDR1 as LGHNA and CDR2 as YNFKEQ. V dropped 3 bases and J dropped 4 bases, with 10 bases sitting between them. The CDR3 is made up of 14 amino acids. This CDR3 reads CASSHPAGNQPQHF. The CDR3 DNA is TGTGCCAGCAGCCACCCCGCAGGAAATCAGCCCCAGCATTTT.

The table lists this clonotype with many counts. The chain uses TRBV6-8 and TRBJ2-7; 14 bases agree with TRBD2. From germline, CDR1 is MNHGY and CDR2 SAAAGT. CDR3 size: 16 residues. With V trimmed by 6 bases and J by 1 base, 5 bases remained unmatched. In nucleotides, the CDR3 is TGTGCCAGCAGCCGGAGGACTAGCGGGAGGTCCTACGAGCAGTACTTC. Amino acid sequence: CASSRRTSGRSYEQYF.

This clonotype was picked up a small number of times. The chain couples TRBV25-1 to TRBJ1-3; D perhaps matches TRBD1 (6 bases). CDR3 size: 16 residues. Deletions cut 2 bases from V and 4 bases from J, with 15 bases between. Germline-derived CDR1 and CDR2 are MGHDK and SYGVNS. The DNA for the CDR3 is TGTGCCAGCAGTGAACCCCGGGGGCCTGGCGGAAACACCATATATTTT. Translating it yields CASSEPRGPGGNTIYF. Drawing the rest from reference TRBV25-1 and TRBJ1-3, the complete variable domain is EADIYQTPRYLVIGTGKKITLECSQTMGHDKMYWYQQDPGMELHLIHYSYGVNSTEKGDLSSESTVSRIRTEHFPLTLESARPSHTSQYLCASSEPRGPGGNTIYFGEGSWLTVV.

The J gene is TRBJ2-3, the V gene TRBV29-1; 8 bases match TRBD1. Per the germline V gene, CDR1 is SQVTM and CDR2 is ANQGSEA. J lost 3 bases, V lost 6 bases, and 5 bases had no gene match. There are 13 residues in the CDR3. CDR3 in DNA: TGCAGCGTCAGGGGGCGAGCGACAGATACGCAGTATTTT. Translating gives CSVRGRATDTQYF.

This chain connects TRBV9 to TRBJ2-2; weak D call: TRBD2 (5 bases). V was clipped by 4 bases and J by 3 bases, with 16 bases between them. The CDR3 is 16 amino acids. Germline V gene sequence: CDR1 SGDLS, CDR2 YYNGEE. CDR3 DNA sequence: TGTGCCAGCAGCTCATTACGGACGGAGGACACCGGGGAGCTGTTTTTT. Protein product: CASSSLRTEDTGELFF.

This clonotype has a count of ten or more. The chain carries TRBV6-2 or TRBV6-3 and TRBJ2-1; TRBD1 agrees at 7 bases. Germline lookup yields CDR1 MNHEY and CDR2 SVGEGT. Trimming took 6 bases from V and 3 from J; bases not matched to a gene: 11. CDR3 size: 16 residues. CDR3 sequence: CASSSNYRGSYNEQFF. CDR3 coding DNA: TGTGCCAGCAGCTCAAACTACAGGGGTAGCTACAATGAGCAGTTCTTC.

This chain uses TRBV7-6 with TRBJ1-1; D gene unclear. V was clipped by 0 bases and J by 3 bases, with 5 bases between them. Germline CDR1 is SGHVS and CDR2 is FNYEAQ. The CDR3 runs to 13 residues. CDR3 nucleotide sequence: TGTGCCAGCAGCTTAGCGGATTACACTGAAGCTTTCTTT. It codes for CASSLADYTEAFF.

This clonotype was recorded at least ten times. The chain has TRBV5-4 and TRBJ2-3; 7 nucleotides line up with TRBD2. This CDR3 is built from 14 residues. J was trimmed by 0 bases and V by 4 bases; bases with no gene match: 2. In germline, CDR1 is SGHNT, CDR2 YYREEE (reference sequence). The CDR3 nucleotides read TGTGCCAGCAGCGCGGGAGATAGCACAGATACGCAGTATTTT. Its translation is CASSAGDSTDTQYF.

This clonotype has at least ten counts. The genes are TRBV19 and TRBJ2-1, with D tentatively TRBD2 (5 bases). Germline V gene lookup returns CDR1 LNHDA and CDR2 SQIVND (reference sequence). The CDR3 loop spans 11 amino acids. The V and J ends lost 7 bases and 7 bases respectively, with 8 bases between them. In DNA, the CDR3 is TGTGCCAGTACTACGGGGAATGAGCAGTTCTTC. Protein product: CASTTGNEQFF.

V usage is TRBV4-2 and J usage is TRBJ2-7; 11 bases align to TRBD2. This CDR3 is 17 amino acids long. Germline CDR1 is LGHNA and CDR2 is YNFKEQ. V gave up 1 base and J gave up 0 bases; unmatched junction bases: 5. The DNA of the CDR3 is TGTGCCAGCAGCCAAGGACTAGCGGGAACTACCTCCTACGAGCAGTACTTC. It encodes CASSQGLAGTTSYEQYF.

Many counts were recorded for this clonotype. Mismatch with germline at one junction end may stem from a read error. The genes are TRBV2 and TRBJ1-1; 7 bases fit TRBD1. This CDR3 is 11 amino acids long. The germline V gene encodes CDR1 SNHLY and CDR2 FYNNEI. The CDR3, as DNA: TGTGCCAGCAGTGAACGCCAGGGGGGATTTTTT. Amino acids: CASSERQGGFF. The full variable domain, with the rest looked up from reference TRBV2 and TRBJ1-1, is EPEVTQTPSHQVTQMGQEVILRCVPISNHLYFYWYRQILGQKVEFLVSFYNNEISEKSEIFDDQFSVERPDGSNFTLKIRSTKLEDSAMYFCASSERQGGFFGQGTRLTVV.

This clonotype was detected many times. The rearrangement links TRBV19 to TRBJ2-1; TRBD2 agrees at 9 bases. This CDR3 has 15 residues. The germline V gene has CDR1 LNHDA and CDR2 SQIVND (reference sequence). The V segment lost 9 bases and the J segment 4 bases; nucleotides outside the gene matches: 10. The CDR3 bases are TGTGCCAGCGACCCCGGGACTAGCCTTTACAATGAGCAGTTCTTC. Amino acids: CASDPGTSLYNEQFF.